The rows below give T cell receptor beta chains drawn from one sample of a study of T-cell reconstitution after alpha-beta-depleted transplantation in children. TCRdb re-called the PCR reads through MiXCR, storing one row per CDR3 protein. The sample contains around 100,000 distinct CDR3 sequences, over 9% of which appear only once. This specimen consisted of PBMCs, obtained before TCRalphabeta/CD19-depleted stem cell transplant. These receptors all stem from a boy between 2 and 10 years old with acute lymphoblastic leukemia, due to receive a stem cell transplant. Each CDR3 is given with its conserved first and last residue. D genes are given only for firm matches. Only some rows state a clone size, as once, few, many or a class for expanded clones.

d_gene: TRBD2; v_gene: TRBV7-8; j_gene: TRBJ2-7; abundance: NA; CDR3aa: CASRQLTSGSYEQYF; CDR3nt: TGTGCCAGCAGACAATTGACTAGCGGGTCCTACGAGCAGTACTTC
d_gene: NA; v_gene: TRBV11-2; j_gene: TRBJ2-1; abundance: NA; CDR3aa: CASSFDSSYNEQFF; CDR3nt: TGTGCCAGCAGCTTCGATAGCTCCTACAATGAGCAGTTCTTC
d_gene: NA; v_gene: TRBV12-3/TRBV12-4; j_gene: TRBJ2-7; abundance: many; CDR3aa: CASSPIAYEQYF; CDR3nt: TGTGCCAGCAGTCCTATTGCGTACGAGCAGTACTTC
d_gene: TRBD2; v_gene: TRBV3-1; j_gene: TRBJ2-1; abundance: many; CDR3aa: CASSPELAGVTPNEQFF; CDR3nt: TGTGCCAGCAGCCCTGAACTAGCGGGAGTAACCCCCAATGAGCAGTTCTTC
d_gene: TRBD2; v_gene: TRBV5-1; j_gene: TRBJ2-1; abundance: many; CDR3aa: CASSRQTSGAGYSSYNEQFF; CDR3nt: TGCGCCAGCAGCAGGCAGACTAGCGGGGCGGGGTACAGCTCCTACAATGAGCAGTTCTTC
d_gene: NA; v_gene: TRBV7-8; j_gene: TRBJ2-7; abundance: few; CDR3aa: CASSNGPASEQYF; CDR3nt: TGTGCCAGCAGCAATGGACCGGCTAGCGAGCAGTACTTC
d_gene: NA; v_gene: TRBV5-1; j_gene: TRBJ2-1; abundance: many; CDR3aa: CASDPGQNYNEQFF; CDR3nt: TGCGCCAGCGACCCCGGACAGAATTACAATGAGCAGTTCTTC
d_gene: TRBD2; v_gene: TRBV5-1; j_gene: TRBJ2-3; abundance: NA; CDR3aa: CASSVLAGLTDTQYF; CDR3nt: TGCGCCAGCAGCGTACTAGCGGGCCTCACAGATACGCAGTATTTT
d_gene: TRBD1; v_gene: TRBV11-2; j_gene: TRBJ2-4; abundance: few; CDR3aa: CASSLVGGLGTAGPQNIQYF; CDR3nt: TGTGCCAGCAGCTTAGTGGGCGGGCTTGGGACAGCAGGTCCCCAAAACATTCAGTACTTC
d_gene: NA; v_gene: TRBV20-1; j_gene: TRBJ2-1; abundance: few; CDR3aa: CSAIPTTTPVYNEQFF; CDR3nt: TGCAGTGCTATCCCGACTACCACACCGGTCTACAATGAGCAGTTCTTC
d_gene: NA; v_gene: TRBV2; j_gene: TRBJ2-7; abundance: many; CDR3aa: CASSGPNTGRAEQYF; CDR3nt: TGTGCCAGCAGTGGGCCAAATACAGGAAGAGCCGAGCAGTACTTC
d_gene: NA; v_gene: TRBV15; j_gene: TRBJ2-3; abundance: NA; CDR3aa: CATSRDTKMGSRIGTQYF; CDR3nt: TGTGCCACCAGCAGAGATACCAAGATGGGGTCCCGTATAGGTACGCAGTATTTT
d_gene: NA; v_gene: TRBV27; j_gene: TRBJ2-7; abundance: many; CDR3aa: CASSWGPSYEQYF; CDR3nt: TGTGCCAGCAGTTGGGGGCCCTCCTACGAGCAGTACTTC
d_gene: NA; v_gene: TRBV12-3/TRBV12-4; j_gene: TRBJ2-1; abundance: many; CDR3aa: CASSLFSGPLNYNEQFF; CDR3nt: TGTGCCAGCAGTTTGTTCAGCGGACCTCTTAACTACAATGAGCAGTTCTTC
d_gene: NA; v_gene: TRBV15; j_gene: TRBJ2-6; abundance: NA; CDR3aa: CATSISRSSGANVLTF; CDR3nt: TGTGCCACCAGCATATCTAGGTCCTCTGGGGCCAACGTCCTGACTTTC
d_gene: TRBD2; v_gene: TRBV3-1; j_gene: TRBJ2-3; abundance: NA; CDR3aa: CASSLAGLPRDTQYF; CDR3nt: TGTGCCAGCAGCCTAGCGGGACTACCGCGGGATACGCAGTATTTT
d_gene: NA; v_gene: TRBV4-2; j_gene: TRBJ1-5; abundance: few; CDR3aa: CASSQRTVDQPQHF; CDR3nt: TGTGCCAGCAGCCAAAGGACAGTGGATCAGCCCCAGCATTTT
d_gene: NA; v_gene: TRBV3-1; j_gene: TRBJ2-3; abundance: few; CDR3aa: CASSRPATGDTQYF; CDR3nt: TGTGCCAGCAGTCGACCCGCTACGGGAGATACGCAGTATTTT
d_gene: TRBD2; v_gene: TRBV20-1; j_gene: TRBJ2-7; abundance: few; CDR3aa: CSASPGTSALVVHEQYF; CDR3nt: TGCAGTGCTAGCCCCGGGACTAGCGCCCTGGTCGTCCACGAGCAGTACTTC
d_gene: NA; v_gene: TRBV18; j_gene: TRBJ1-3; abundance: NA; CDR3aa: CASSPQNSGNTIYF; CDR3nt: TGTGCCAGCTCACCACAGAACTCTGGAAACACCATATATTTT
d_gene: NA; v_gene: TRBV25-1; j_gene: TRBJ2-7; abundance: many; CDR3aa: CASSTDREVSYEQYF; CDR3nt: TGTGCCAGCAGTACAGACAGGGAGGTCTCGTACGAGCAGTACTTC
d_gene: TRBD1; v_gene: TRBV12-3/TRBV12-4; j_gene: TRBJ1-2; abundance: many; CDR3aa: CASSRQGLLYGYTF; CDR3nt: TGTGCCAGCAGTCGACAGGGACTACTCTATGGCTACACCTTC
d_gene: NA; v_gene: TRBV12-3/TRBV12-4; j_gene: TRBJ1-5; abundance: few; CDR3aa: CASSLGTNQPQHF; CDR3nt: TGTGCCAGCAGTCTGGGGACAAATCAGCCCCAGCATTTT
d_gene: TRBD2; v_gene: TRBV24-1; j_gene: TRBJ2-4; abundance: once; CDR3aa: CATSEAGTSGTPDGKNIQYF; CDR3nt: TGTGCCACCAGTGAAGCCGGGACTAGCGGGACCCCAGACGGCAAAAACATTCAGTACTTC
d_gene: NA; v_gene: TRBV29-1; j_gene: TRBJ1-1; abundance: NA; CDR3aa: CSAGGHTEAFF; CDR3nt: TGCAGCGCCGGGGGCCACACTGAAGCTTTCTTT
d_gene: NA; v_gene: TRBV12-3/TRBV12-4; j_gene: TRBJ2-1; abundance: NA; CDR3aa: CASSLRDGIHNEQFF; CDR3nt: TGTGCCAGCAGTTTACGGGACGGAATACACAATGAGCAGTTCTTC
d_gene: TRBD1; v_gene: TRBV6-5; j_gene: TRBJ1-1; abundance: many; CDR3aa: CASSFNRGTEAFF; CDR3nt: TGTGCCAGCAGTTTTAACAGGGGAACTGAAGCTTTCTTT
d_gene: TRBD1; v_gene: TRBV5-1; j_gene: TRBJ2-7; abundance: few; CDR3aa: CASSPGTEHEQYF; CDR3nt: TGCGCCAGCAGCCCCGGGACAGAACACGAGCAGTACTTC
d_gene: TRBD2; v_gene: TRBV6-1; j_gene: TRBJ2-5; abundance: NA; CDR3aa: CASLWRGMTETQYF; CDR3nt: TGTGCCAGCCTTTGGCGGGGGATGACGGAGACCCAGTACTTC
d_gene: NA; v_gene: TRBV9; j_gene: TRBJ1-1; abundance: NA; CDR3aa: CASSVVEARGRTEAFF; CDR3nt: TGTGCCAGCAGCGTAGTAGAGGCCCGGGGCCGCACTGAAGCTTTCTTT
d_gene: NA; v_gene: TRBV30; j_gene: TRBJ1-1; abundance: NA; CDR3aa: CAWSVTWGGEAFF; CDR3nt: TGTGCCTGGAGTGTTACGTGGGGAGGGGAGGCTTTCTTT
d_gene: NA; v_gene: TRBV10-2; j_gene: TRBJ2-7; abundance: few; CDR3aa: CASSESTPAISYEQYF; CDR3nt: TGCGCCAGCAGTGAGTCAACGCCGGCGATCTCCTACGAGCAGTACTTC
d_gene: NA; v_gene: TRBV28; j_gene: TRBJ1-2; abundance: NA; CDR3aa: CASTEGSYGYTF; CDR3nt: TGTGCCAGCACGGAAGGATCCTATGGCTACACCTTC
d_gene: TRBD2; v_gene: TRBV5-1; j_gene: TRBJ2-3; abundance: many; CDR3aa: CASSSTSGEDTQYF; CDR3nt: TGCGCCAGCAGCTCGACTAGCGGGGAAGATACGCAGTATTTT
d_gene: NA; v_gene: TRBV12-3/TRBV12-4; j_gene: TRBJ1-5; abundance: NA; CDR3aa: CASSLAGVGQPQHF; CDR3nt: TGTGCCAGCAGTTTAGCCGGGGTGGGTCAGCCCCAGCATTTT
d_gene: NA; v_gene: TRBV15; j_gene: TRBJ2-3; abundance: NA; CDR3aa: CATSRGTLPTDTQYF; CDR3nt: TGTGCCACCAGCAGAGGGACATTGCCCACAGATACGCAGTATTTT
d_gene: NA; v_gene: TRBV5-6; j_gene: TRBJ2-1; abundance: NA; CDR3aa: CASSLRQAYNEQFF; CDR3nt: TGTGCCAGCAGCTTGCGACAGGCATACAATGAGCAGTTCTTC
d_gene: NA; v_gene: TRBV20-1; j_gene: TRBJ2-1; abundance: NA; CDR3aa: CSASLRTEQFF; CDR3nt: TGCAGTGCTAGTCTGAGGACTGAGCAGTTCTTC
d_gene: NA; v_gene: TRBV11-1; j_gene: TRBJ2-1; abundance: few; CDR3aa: CASSFSSSSAESSYNEQFF; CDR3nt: TGTGCCAGCAGCTTTAGCTCGAGTAGCGCGGAGAGCTCCTACAATGAGCAGTTCTTC
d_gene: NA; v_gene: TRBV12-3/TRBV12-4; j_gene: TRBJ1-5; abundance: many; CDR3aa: CASSSGTRNQPQHF; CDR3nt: TGTGCCAGCAGTTCAGGGACTCGCAATCAGCCCCAGCATTTT
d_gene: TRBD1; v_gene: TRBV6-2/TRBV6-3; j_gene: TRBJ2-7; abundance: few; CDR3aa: CASSYEQGGYEQYF; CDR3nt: TGTGCCAGCAGTTACGAACAGGGGGGATACGAGCAGTACTTC
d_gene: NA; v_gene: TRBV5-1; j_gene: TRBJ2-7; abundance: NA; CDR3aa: CASSLAGVGSYEQYF; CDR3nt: TGCGCCAGCAGCTTGGCAGGGGTCGGTTCCTACGAGCAGTACTTC
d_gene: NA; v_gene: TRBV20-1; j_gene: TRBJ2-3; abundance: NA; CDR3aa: CSASYGPGGIDTQYF; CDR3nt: TGCAGTGCTAGTTATGGCCCTGGGGGGATAGATACGCAGTATTTT
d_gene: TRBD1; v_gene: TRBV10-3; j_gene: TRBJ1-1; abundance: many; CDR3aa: CAISSQDRGVYTEAFF; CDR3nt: TGTGCCATCAGTTCACAGGACAGGGGAGTTTACACTGAAGCTTTCTTT
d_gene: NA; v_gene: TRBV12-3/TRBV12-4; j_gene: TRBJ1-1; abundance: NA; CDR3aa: CASSRDLTEAFF; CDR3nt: TGTGCCAGCAGTCGGGATCTCACTGAAGCTTTCTTT
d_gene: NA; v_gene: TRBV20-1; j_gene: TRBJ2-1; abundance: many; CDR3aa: CSTSKRYNEQFF; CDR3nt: TGCAGCACAAGCAAACGATACAATGAGCAGTTCTTC
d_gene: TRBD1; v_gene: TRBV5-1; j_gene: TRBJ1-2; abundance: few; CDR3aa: CASSPWTGDRGRELYGYTF; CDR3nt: TGCGCCAGCAGCCCGTGGACAGGGGACAGGGGGCGCGAACTGTATGGCTACACCTTC
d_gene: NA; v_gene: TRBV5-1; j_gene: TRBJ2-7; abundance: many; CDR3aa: CASSFYDTTYEQYF; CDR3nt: TGCGCCAGCAGCTTCTACGACACCACTTACGAGCAGTACTTC
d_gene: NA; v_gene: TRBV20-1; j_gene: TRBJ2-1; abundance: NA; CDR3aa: CSASDRPTYNEQFF; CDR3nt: TGCAGTGCTAGTGACCGCCCCACCTACAATGAGCAGTTCTTC
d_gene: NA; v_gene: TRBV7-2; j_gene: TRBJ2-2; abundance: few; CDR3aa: CASSFRELFF; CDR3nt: TGTGCCAGCAGCTTCCGGGAGCTGTTTTTT
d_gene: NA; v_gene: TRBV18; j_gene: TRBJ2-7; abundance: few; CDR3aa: CASSLTGDFYSYEQYF; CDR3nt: TGTGCCAGCTCGCTTACAGGGGACTTTTACTCCTACGAGCAGTACTTC
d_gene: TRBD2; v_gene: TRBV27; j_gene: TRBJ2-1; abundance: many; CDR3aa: CASSRGLATRNEQFF; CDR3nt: TGTGCCAGCAGCCGGGGACTAGCGACGCGGAATGAGCAGTTCTTC
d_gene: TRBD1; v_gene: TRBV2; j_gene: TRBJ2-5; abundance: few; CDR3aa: CASSLRGQGFRETQYF; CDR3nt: TGTGCCAGCAGTTTAAGGGGACAGGGGTTCAGGGAGACCCAGTACTTC
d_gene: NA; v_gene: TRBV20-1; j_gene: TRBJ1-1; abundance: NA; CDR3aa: CSARLADRYTEAFF; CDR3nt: TGCAGTGCGCGCCTAGCGGACCGATACACTGAAGCTTTCTTT
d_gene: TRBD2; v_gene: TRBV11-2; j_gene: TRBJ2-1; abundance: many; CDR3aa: CASKTTLGLAGLSNEQFF; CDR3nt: TGTGCCAGCAAAACGACCCTCGGACTAGCGGGATTAAGCAATGAGCAGTTCTTC